This TCR beta chain was sequenced in a study of tumor-infiltrating lymphocytes in oesophageal squamous cell carcinoma (dated by TCRdb to 2015 to 2016). As concerns this clonotype: No cognate antigen has been identified for it. No base-level quality is on record; no much larger clone is a single base apart.

Library preparation was by PCR. The listed sequencing device is Illumina HiSeq 2000. The public sequencing data were trimmed at Q25 with fastp and processed into clonotypes with MiXCR by TCRdb, which kept only in-frame beta chains. Every distinct CDR3 protein forms one entry, paired with its most common genes and DNA. This sample gives around 14,000 distinct CDR3 sequences in total; roughly 49% of them show up just once. The top ten clonotypes cover about a fifth of the sample. The CDR3 has 16 amino acids, counting the end cysteine and phenylalanine. Solely the CDR3 DNA is kept, with 48 bases framed from the first base. In the germline V gene, CDR1 corresponds to MNHEY and CDR2 to SVGAGI. V was cut back by 5 bases and J by 2 bases, leaving a gap of 18 bases between them.

The clonotype originates from a male donor with esophageal squamous cell carcinoma. The sequenced material came from esophageal tumor tissue. The chain joins TRBV6-5 to TRBJ1-1, and the D gene may be TRBD1, 5 bases matching. Here is the DNA: TGTGCCAGCAGTCGTGCATGGGGGAATGGCAACACTGAAGCTTTCTTT. This yields the protein CASSRAWGNGNTEAFF.